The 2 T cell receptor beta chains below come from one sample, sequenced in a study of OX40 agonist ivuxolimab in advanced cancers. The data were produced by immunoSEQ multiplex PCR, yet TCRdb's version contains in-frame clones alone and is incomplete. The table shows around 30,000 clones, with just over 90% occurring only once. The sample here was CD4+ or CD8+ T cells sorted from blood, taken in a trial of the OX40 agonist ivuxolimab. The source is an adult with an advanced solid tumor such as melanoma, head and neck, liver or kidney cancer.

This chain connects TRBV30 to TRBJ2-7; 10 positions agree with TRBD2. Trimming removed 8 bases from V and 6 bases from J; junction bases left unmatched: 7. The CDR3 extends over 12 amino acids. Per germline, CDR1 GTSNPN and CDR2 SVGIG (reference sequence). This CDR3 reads CAGSSGGGEQYF. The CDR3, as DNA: TGTGCCGGATCTAGCGGGGGTGGCGAGCAGTACTTC.

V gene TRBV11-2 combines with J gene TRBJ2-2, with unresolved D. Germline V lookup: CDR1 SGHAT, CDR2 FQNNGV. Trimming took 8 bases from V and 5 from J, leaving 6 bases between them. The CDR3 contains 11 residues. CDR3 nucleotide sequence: TGTGCCAGCCCTGGAACCGGGGAGCTGTTTTTT. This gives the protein CASPGTGELFF.